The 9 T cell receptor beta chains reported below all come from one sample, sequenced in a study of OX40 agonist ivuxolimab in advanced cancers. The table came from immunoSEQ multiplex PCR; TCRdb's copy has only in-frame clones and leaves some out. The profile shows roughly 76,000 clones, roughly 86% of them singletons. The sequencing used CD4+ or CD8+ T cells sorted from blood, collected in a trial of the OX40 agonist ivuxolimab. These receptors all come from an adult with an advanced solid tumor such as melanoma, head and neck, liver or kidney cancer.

CDR3 nucleotides: TGTGCCAGCAGTTGGACAGAGAGTCAGCCCCAGCATTTT. Its protein is CASSWTESQPQHF. The chain couples TRBV2 to TRBJ1-5; a possible D gene is TRBD1 (6 bases). CDR1 is SNHLY, CDR2 FYNNEI, per germline. Trimming removed 5 bases from V and 6 bases from J, with 11 bases in between. This CDR3 region has 13 residues.

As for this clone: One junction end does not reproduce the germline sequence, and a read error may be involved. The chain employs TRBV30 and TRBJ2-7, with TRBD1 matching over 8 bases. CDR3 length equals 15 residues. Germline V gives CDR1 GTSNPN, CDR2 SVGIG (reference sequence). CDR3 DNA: TGTGCCTGGAGTGTGGTGCAGGGGGCCGCCTACGGGCAGTACTTC. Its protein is CAWSVVQGAAYGQYF.

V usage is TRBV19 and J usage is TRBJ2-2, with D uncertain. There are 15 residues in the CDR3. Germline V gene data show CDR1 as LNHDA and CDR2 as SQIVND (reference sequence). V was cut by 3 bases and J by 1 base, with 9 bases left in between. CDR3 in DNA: TGTGCCAGTAGTATTGGACCCCAGAACACCGGGGAGCTGTTTTTT. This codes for CASSIGPQNTGELFF.

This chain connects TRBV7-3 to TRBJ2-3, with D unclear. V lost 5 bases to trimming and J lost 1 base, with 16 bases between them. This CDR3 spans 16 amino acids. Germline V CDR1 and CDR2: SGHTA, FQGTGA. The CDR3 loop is CASSLDSRMGTDTQYF. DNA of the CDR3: TGTGCCAGCAGCCTAGATAGCAGGATGGGCACAGATACGCAGTATTTT. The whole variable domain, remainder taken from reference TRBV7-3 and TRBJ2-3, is GAGVSQTPSNKVTEKGKYVELRCDPISGHTALYWYRQSLGQGPEFLIYFQGTGAADDSGLPNDRFFAVRPEGSVSTLKIQRTERGDSAVYLCASSLDSRMGTDTQYFGPGTRLTVL.

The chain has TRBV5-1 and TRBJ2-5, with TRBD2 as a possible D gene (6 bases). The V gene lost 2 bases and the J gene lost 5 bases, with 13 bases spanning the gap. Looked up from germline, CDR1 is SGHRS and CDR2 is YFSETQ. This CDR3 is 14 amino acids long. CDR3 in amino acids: CASSFSSRGETQYF. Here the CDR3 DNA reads TGCGCCAGCAGCTTTAGTTCTCGGGGGGAGACCCAGTACTTC.

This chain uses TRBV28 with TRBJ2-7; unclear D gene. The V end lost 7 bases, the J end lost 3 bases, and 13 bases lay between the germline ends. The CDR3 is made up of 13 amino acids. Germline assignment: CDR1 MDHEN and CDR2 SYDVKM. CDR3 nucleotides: TGTGCCAGCAAACGCCAGGACCGCTACGAGCAGTACTTC. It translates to CASKRQDRYEQYF. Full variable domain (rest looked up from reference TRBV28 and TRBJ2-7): DVKVTQSSRYLVKRTGEKVFLECVQDMDHENMFWYRQDPGLGLRLIYFSYDVKMKEKGDIPEGYSVSREKKERFSLILESASTNQTSMYLCASKRQDRYEQYFGPGTRLTVT.

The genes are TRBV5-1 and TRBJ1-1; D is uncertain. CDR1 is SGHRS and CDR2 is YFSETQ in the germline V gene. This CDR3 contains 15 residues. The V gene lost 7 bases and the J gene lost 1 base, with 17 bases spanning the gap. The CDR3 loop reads CASGSRGGSNTEAFF. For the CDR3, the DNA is TGCGCCAGCGGCTCGCGGGGTGGGTCGAACACTGAAGCTTTCTTT.

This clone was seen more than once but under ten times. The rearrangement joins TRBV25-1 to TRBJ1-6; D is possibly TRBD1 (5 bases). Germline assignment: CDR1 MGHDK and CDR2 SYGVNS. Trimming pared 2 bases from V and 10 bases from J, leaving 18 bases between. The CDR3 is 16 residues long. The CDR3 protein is CASSEGFGQGGSPLHF. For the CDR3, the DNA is TGTGCCAGCAGTGAAGGATTCGGGCAGGGTGGCTCACCCCTCCACTTT.

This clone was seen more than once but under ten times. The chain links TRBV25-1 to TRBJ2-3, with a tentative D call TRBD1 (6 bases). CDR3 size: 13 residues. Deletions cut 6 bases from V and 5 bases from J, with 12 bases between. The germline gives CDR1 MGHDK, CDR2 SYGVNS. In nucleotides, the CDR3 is TGTGCCAGCAGCCCACAGGGTTTAGATACGCAGTATTTT. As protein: CASSPQGLDTQYF. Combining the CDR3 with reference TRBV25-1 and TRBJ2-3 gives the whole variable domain EADIYQTPRYLVIGTGKKITLECSQTMGHDKMYWYQQDPGMELHLIHYSYGVNSTEKGDLSSESTVSRIRTEHFPLTLESARPSHTSQYLCASSPQGLDTQYFGPGTRLTVL.